A selection of T cell receptor beta chains follows, all from one sample in a study of T cells in Graves' hyperthyroidism and ophthalmopathy. TCRdb itself ran the multiplex PCR reads through MiXCR, one entry per CDR3 protein. The repertoire includes under 400,000 distinct CDR3 sequences, roughly a fifth of them detected once, and about 50% sits in the top ten. Sample: blood. These receptors originate from a woman aged 45 to 65 with Graves' hyperthyroidism. CDR3s include the opening cysteine and the closing phenylalanine or tryptophan. D genes are given only for firm matches. Size values are once, few and many counts, or a class for expanded clones, and some rows have none.

CASSSIPGAVAYGYTF | TGTGCCAGCAGTTCAATCCCCGGGGCCGTAGCCTATGGCTACACCTTC | - | TRBV28 | many | TRBJ1-2
CSARTSGSGGELFF | TGCAGTGCTCGGACTAGCGGGAGTGGCGGGGAGCTGTTTTTT | TRBD2 | TRBV20-1 | many | TRBJ2-2
CASSQDPSTDTQYF | TGTGCCAGCAGCCAGGACCCCTCCACAGATACGCAGTATTTT | - | TRBV11-2 | - | TRBJ2-3
CASSPGLAGSKNIQYF | TGCGCCAGCAGCCCCGGACTAGCGGGTTCCAAAAACATTCAGTACTTC | TRBD2 | TRBV4-1 | few | TRBJ2-4
CSAKDRAGNSPLHF | TGCAGTGCTAAGGACAGGGCTGGGAATTCACCCCTCCACTTT | TRBD1 | TRBV20-1 | - | TRBJ1-6
CASSPAVFEAFF | TGTGCCAGCAGCCCAGCAGTGTTTGAAGCTTTCTTT | - | TRBV11-2 | - | TRBJ1-1
CASSQDSGGSGNTIYF | TGTGCCAGCAGCCAAGACAGCGGGGGATCTGGAAACACCATATATTTT | - | TRBV3-1 | - | TRBJ1-3
CASSNGQGGGSPLHF | TGTGCCAGCAGTAATGGACAGGGTGGGGGATCACCCCTCCACTTT | TRBD1 | TRBV28 | once | TRBJ1-6
CASSLDPLSSYNEQFF | TGCGCCAGCAGCCTAGACCCCTTAAGCTCCTACAATGAGCAGTTCTTC | - | TRBV5-1 | many | TRBJ2-1
CASSGVGGNTEAFF | TGCGCCAGCAGCGGAGTGGGGGGTAACACTGAAGCTTTCTTT | - | TRBV5-1 | many | TRBJ1-1
CASSFAVGREDTQYF | TGTGCCAGCAGCTTTGCAGTTGGGAGGGAAGATACGCAGTATTTT | TRBD2 | TRBV7-9 | - | TRBJ2-3
CASSLRGKYEQYF | TGTGCCAGCAGCTTACGGGGAAAGTACGAGCAGTACTTC | - | TRBV7-9 | many | TRBJ2-7
CASSRTGASSYEQYF | TGTGCCAGCAGTAGGACAGGGGCCAGCTCCTACGAGCAGTACTTC | TRBD1 | TRBV28 | many | TRBJ2-7
CSVHSGGSNYGYTF | TGCAGTGTCCATAGCGGGGGCTCGAACTATGGCTACACCTTC | - | TRBV20-1 | - | TRBJ1-2
CSASAQNTDTQYF | TGCAGTGCTAGTGCACAGAACACAGATACGCAGTATTTT | - | TRBV20-1 | few | TRBJ2-3
CASSSRTAYEQYF | TGTGCCAGCAGCTCAAGGACAGCCTACGAGCAGTACTTC | - | TRBV7-8 | many | TRBJ2-7
CSALRGSVPYEQYF | TGCAGTGCTCTGAGGGGTAGCGTACCCTACGAGCAGTACTTC | - | TRBV20-1 | many | TRBJ2-7
CASSYSGGAGANVLTF | TGTGCCAGCAGTTACTCAGGGGGCGCTGGGGCCAACGTCCTGACTTTC | TRBD1 | TRBV6-5 | - | TRBJ2-6
CSVDLGIGYGYTF | TGCAGCGTTGATCTCGGGATAGGGTATGGCTACACCTTC | - | TRBV29-1 | - | TRBJ1-2